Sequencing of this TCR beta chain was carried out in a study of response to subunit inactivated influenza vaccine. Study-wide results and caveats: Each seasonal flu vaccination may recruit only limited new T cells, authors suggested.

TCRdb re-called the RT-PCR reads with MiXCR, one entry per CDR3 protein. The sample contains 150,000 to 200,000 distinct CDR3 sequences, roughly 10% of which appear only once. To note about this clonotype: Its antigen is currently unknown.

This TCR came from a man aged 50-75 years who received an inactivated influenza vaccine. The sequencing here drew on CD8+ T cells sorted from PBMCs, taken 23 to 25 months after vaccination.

The CDR3 reads CSVAHTGGAGYGYTF. The CDR3 DNA is TGCAGCGTTGCACATACAGGGGGAGCTGGCTATGGCTACACCTTC. V usage is TRBV29-1 and J usage is TRBJ1-2; TRBD1 aligns across 8 bases. Per the germline V gene, CDR1 is SQVTM and CDR2 is ANQGSEA. There are 15 residues in the CDR3. Trimming took 4 bases from V and 4 from J; bases not matched to a gene: 11.